This T cell receptor beta chain was identified during a study of blood T cell repertoires in COVID-19. Whole-study context: Specimens from acute and convalescent COVID-19 originated in the United States, Italy and Spain. PBMCs, B-cell-depleted T cells, or T cells were the source of the cDNA or gDNA that made up the material.

Germline V lookup: CDR1 MNHEY, CDR2 SMNVEV (reference sequence). This CDR3 comprises 16 residues. Trimming took 5 bases from V and 5 from J; bases not matched to a gene: 15. Profiled with immunoSEQ multiplex PCR; TCRdb holds only in-frame clones, not every one. Among fewer than 85,000 clones listed, more than 75% were seen once. V and J are TRBV27 and TRBJ2-7; 7 positions agree with TRBD1. Source material: peripheral blood. This receptor was identified in a human donor in a cohort sampled during active COVID-19. CDR3 loop: CASSRIQTGPWDEQYF. CDR3 bases: TGTGCCAGCAGTAGGATCCAGACAGGGCCCTGGGACGAGCAGTACTTC.